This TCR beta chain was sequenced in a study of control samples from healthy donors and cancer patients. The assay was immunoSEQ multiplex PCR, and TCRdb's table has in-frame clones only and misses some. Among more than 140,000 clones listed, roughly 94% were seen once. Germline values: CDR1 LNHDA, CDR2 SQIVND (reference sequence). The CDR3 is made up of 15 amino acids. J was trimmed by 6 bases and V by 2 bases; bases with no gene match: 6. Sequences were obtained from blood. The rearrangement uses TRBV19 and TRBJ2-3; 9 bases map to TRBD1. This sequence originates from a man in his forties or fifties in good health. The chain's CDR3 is CASSIMDRGIDTQYF. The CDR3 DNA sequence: TGTGCCAGTAGTATAATGGACAGGGGAATTGATACGCAGTATTTT.